Given below is one T cell receptor (beta chain) in context. Its matching antigen is unknown. The entry originates in a study of cytomegalovirus exposure and HLA in healthy donors. In the PCR, 60 Vbeta and 13 Jbeta primers were used. Produced via immunoSEQ multiplex PCR; TCRdb's table is partial and in-frame only. The data hold over 95,000 clones, with roughly 67% observed a single time. Study-wide findings and caveats: Specific recognition of CMV antigens was confirmed in vitro for three chains (all CMV-associated).

This clonotype was sampled from a man between 18 and 35 years old in good health and CMV-seropositive. The sequencing sample was made of PBMCs.

Here the CDR3 reads CASSPLLRTGVDYGYTF. CDR3 sequence (DNA): TGTGCCAGCAGCCCCCTTTTAAGGACAGGGGTAGACTATGGCTACACCTTC. The chain recombines TRBV5-6 with TRBJ1-2, with 9 bases fitting TRBD1. Germline V gene sequence: CDR1 SGHDT, CDR2 YYEEEE. The CDR3 length is 17 residues. Unmatched junction bases numbered 13, after V lost 4 bases and J lost 3 bases.